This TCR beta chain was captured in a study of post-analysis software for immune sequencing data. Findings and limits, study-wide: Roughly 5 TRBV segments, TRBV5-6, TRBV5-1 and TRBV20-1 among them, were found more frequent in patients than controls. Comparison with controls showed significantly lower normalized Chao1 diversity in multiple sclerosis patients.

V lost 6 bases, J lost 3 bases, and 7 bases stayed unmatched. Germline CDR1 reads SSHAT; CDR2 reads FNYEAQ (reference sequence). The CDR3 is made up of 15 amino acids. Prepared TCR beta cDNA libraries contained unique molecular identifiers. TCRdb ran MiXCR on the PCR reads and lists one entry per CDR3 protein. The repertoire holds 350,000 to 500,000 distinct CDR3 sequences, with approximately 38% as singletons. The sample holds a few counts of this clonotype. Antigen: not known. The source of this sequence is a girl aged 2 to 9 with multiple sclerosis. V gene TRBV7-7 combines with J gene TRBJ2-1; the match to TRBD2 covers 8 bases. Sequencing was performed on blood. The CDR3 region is CASSQAAGVYNEQFF. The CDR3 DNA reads TGTGCCAGCAGTCAGGCAGCGGGGGTCTACAATGAGCAGTTCTTC.